The present TCR beta chain was sequenced within a study of response to subunit inactivated influenza vaccine. Comment on this clonotype: Its antigen is unidentified.

Study-wide results and limits: The authors suggested that few new T cells are recruited per seasonal influenza vaccination.

The CDR3 is made up of 14 amino acids. V lost 3 bases and J 5 bases, leaving 11 bases between the germline ends. Germline V gene lookup returns CDR1 SEHNR and CDR2 FQNEAQ (reference sequence). TCRdb recomputed calls from the RT-PCR reads with MiXCR, one row per CDR3 protein. This table has more than 700,000 distinct CDR3 sequences, 21% appearing once. The source material was PBMCs from blood, sampled around 5 days after vaccination. The receptor was derived from a man aged 50 or older who received an inactivated influenza vaccine. The chain carries TRBV7-9 and TRBJ2-1; D gene unclear. In nucleotides, the CDR3 is TGTGCCAGCAGCTTCGCCACGGGCCACAATGAGCAGTTCTTC. This encodes CASSFATGHNEQFF.